The present T cell receptor beta chain was sequenced within a study of technical replicates of blood from several donors. The CDR3 has 16 amino acids. V was clipped by 7 bases and J by 0 bases; unmatched bases: 7. Germline CDR1 reads SGHRS; CDR2 reads YFSETQ. Method: immunoSEQ multiplex PCR; TCRdb's copy keeps in-frame clones and lacks some. Of some 49,000 clones in the sample, around nine tenths were seen once. The chain employs TRBV5-1 and TRBJ1-3, with 10 bases fitting TRBD1. The source material was PBMCs. This sequence was found in a human donor in good health. Some clones in this sample may be carry-over from other donors' samples. The CDR3 loop reads CASGPGQGNSGNTIYF. The DNA of the CDR3 is TGCGCCAGCGGCCCGGGACAGGGGAACTCTGGAAACACCATATATTTT.